These T cell receptor beta chains were read from a single sample in a study of CD8 T cells in ankylosing spondylitis. From the 5' RACE reads, TCRdb called clonotypes with MiXCR, one entry per CDR3 protein. The data contain about 140,000 distinct CDR3 sequences, 5.5% to 7.5% of them singletons. Sequenced sample: blood, either unsorted or a sorted T cell fraction (not recorded which). The source is a female donor with ankylosing spondylitis or in good health (not recorded which). CDR3s include the opening cysteine and the closing phenylalanine or tryptophan. Fields, in order: J gene, V gene, CDR3 protein.

j_gene: TRBJ2-1; v_gene: TRBV2; CDR3aa: CASMGQATYNEQFF
j_gene: TRBJ2-1; v_gene: TRBV30; CDR3aa: CAWSGTGGSEQFF
j_gene: TRBJ1-2; v_gene: TRBV7-3; CDR3aa: CASSFRGPYGYTF
j_gene: TRBJ2-3; v_gene: TRBV3-1; CDR3aa: CASSQDRGGTQYF
j_gene: TRBJ2-5; v_gene: TRBV5-1; CDR3aa: CASSLSDPAVETQYF
j_gene: TRBJ1-1; v_gene: TRBV20-1; CDR3aa: CSARNSGEIMAFF
j_gene: TRBJ2-6; v_gene: TRBV5-1; CDR3aa: CASNHFSGTANSGANVLTF
j_gene: TRBJ2-3; v_gene: TRBV29-1; CDR3aa: CSVEPGQDTQYF
j_gene: TRBJ2-5; v_gene: TRBV5-5; CDR3aa: CASSLIGTAKKETQYF
j_gene: TRBJ1-3; v_gene: TRBV7-9; CDR3aa: CASSPRDNSGNTIYF
j_gene: TRBJ2-1; v_gene: TRBV7-2; CDR3aa: CASTSGGILPYNEQFF
j_gene: TRBJ1-2; v_gene: TRBV12-3/TRBV12-4; CDR3aa: CASSPRTGDGYTF
j_gene: TRBJ2-3; v_gene: TRBV7-2; CDR3aa: CASSPFGVTDTQYF
j_gene: TRBJ1-2; v_gene: TRBV4-1; CDR3aa: CASTIRFGSKNYGYTF
j_gene: TRBJ2-5; v_gene: TRBV12-3/TRBV12-4; CDR3aa: CASSTQGWGQETQYF
j_gene: TRBJ1-4; v_gene: TRBV12-3/TRBV12-4; CDR3aa: CASSLGTGTSEKLFF
j_gene: TRBJ2-5; v_gene: TRBV7-7; CDR3aa: CASSSTGGVETQYF
j_gene: TRBJ2-1; v_gene: TRBV10-3; CDR3aa: CAIQGGGSSHQFYNEQFF
j_gene: TRBJ2-1; v_gene: TRBV7-9; CDR3aa: CASSPSGASFPRNEQFF
j_gene: TRBJ2-1; v_gene: TRBV5-1; CDR3aa: CASSTKQGVGQFF
j_gene: TRBJ1-2; v_gene: TRBV6-1; CDR3aa: CASSEGWTGVYGYTF
j_gene: TRBJ1-4; v_gene: TRBV3-1; CDR3aa: CASLGQGGEKLFF
j_gene: TRBJ1-2; v_gene: TRBV5-1; CDR3aa: CASRETWRGPIYGYTF
j_gene: TRBJ2-5; v_gene: TRBV6-1; CDR3aa: CASTGGRGGRETQYF